The clone carrying this TCR beta chain is a singleton in its sample. The table came from immunoSEQ multiplex PCR; TCRdb's copy has only in-frame clones and leaves some out. The table has approximately 90,000 clones, about 86% seen once. The data originate from a study of T cell responses to AZD1222 COVID-19 vaccine. V gave up 2 bases and J gave up 2 bases, with 13 bases separating them. Germline V gene sequence: CDR1 MDHEN, CDR2 SYDVKM. The CDR3 totals 16 residues. This chain joins TRBV28 and TRBJ2-1, with D perhaps matching TRBD2 (5 bases). The material sequenced was peripheral blood, taken on day 0 of AZD1222 vaccination. The TCR originated in an adult in good health. As DNA, the CDR3 is TGTGCCAGCAGTTTACCCCCTCAGCGGACCTACAATGAGCAGTTCTTC. This codes for CASSLPPQRTYNEQFF.